This is a list of T cell receptor beta chains from one sample in a study of PD-L1 blockade in urothelial cancer. Data came from immunoSEQ multiplex PCR; TCRdb stores just in-frame clones and leaves some out. The top ten clones hold 24% of a sample with fewer than 50,000 clones, 75% to 90% of them seen once. This specimen was PBMCs, taken around atezolizumab (anti-PD-L1) treatment. The origin of the receptors is a man aged 55 to 70 with urothelial cancer. Both conserved end residues are part of each CDR3. The D gene is left open where the match is weak. Expanded clones get a size class; other rows say once, few or many, or leave the size out.

D gene: -; clone size: -; J gene: TRBJ2-4; V gene: TRBV5-1; CDR3 DNA: TGCGCCAGCAGCTTGGAAGGGACGGGGAGGAACATTCAGTACTTC; CDR3 protein: CASSLEGTGRNIQYF
D gene: -; clone size: -; J gene: TRBJ2-5; V gene: TRBV13; CDR3 DNA: TGTGCCAGCAGCTCCCGGGAGACCCAGTACTTC; CDR3 protein: CASSSRETQYF
D gene: TRBD1; clone size: -; J gene: TRBJ1-2; V gene: TRBV5-6; CDR3 DNA: TGTGCCAGCAGCTTAGGACAGGGCACAGGCTACACCTTC; CDR3 protein: CASSLGQGTGYTF
D gene: -; clone size: -; J gene: TRBJ1-1; V gene: TRBV18; CDR3 DNA: TGTGCCAGCTCACCCTTACCGGGACAAACGAACACTGAAGCTTTCTTT; CDR3 protein: CASSPLPGQTNTEAFF
D gene: -; clone size: -; J gene: TRBJ2-7; V gene: TRBV27; CDR3 DNA: TGTGCCAGCAGTTTATCGCTGCGGGGCACTTACGAGCAGTACTTC; CDR3 protein: CASSLSLRGTYEQYF
D gene: -; clone size: -; J gene: TRBJ1-1; V gene: TRBV9; CDR3 DNA: TGTGCCAGCAGCTTTACGGGGTCCCGGGGAGGAGACACTGAAGCTTTCTTT; CDR3 protein: CASSFTGSRGGDTEAFF
D gene: TRBD1; clone size: -; J gene: TRBJ2-2; V gene: TRBV5-1; CDR3 DNA: TGCGCCAGCAGCGTGGACAGGGGGCCAACCGGGGAGCTGTTTTTT; CDR3 protein: CASSVDRGPTGELFF
D gene: -; clone size: -; J gene: TRBJ2-1; V gene: TRBV7-9; CDR3 DNA: TGTGCCAGCAGCGAAAGACAGAATGAGCAGTTCTTC; CDR3 protein: CASSERQNEQFF
D gene: TRBD2; clone size: -; J gene: TRBJ2-5; V gene: TRBV5-1; CDR3 DNA: TGCGCCACATCGACTAGCGGGGGTTCGGTGAAAGAGACCCAGTACTTC; CDR3 protein: CATSTSGGSVKETQYF
D gene: -; clone size: -; J gene: TRBJ1-1; V gene: TRBV30; CDR3 DNA: TGTGCCTGGATCCGAGCCTCTGAAGCTTTCTTT; CDR3 protein: CAWIRASEAFF
D gene: -; clone size: -; J gene: TRBJ2-3; V gene: TRBV15; CDR3 DNA: TGTGCCACTTCCCCCGCCCTAGCGACGGCAAGAGATACGCAGTATTTT; CDR3 protein: CATSPALATARDTQYF
D gene: -; clone size: few; J gene: TRBJ1-5; V gene: TRBV18; CDR3 DNA: TGTGCCAGCTCACCACCGGAGGGTCAAAAGGGCAATCAGCCCCAGCATTTT; CDR3 protein: CASSPPEGQKGNQPQHF
D gene: -; clone size: -; J gene: TRBJ2-6; V gene: TRBV15; CDR3 DNA: TGTGCCACCAGCACAGGGTTGGTCGGGGCCAACGTCCTGACTTTC; CDR3 protein: CATSTGLVGANVLTF
D gene: -; clone size: -; J gene: TRBJ2-7; V gene: TRBV7-3; CDR3 DNA: TGTGCCAGCAGCTTAAACCCGGGTGGCACCTACGAGCAGTACTTC; CDR3 protein: CASSLNPGGTYEQYF
D gene: -; clone size: -; J gene: TRBJ2-1; V gene: TRBV5-6; CDR3 DNA: TGTGCCAGCAGCTTGTTTGCGGCGCTCACGATTGACAATGAGCAGTTCTTC; CDR3 protein: CASSLFAALTIDNEQFF
D gene: -; clone size: -; J gene: TRBJ1-2; V gene: TRBV29-1; CDR3 DNA: TGCAGCGCCGAAGATAAACAGCACTATGGCTACACCTTC; CDR3 protein: CSAEDKQHYGYTF
D gene: TRBD2; clone size: once; J gene: TRBJ2-2; V gene: TRBV5-1; CDR3 DNA: TGCGCCAGCAGGGGATCCGGGACTACGAACACCGGGGAGCTGTTTTTT; CDR3 protein: CASRGSGTTNTGELFF
D gene: -; clone size: few; J gene: TRBJ1-1; V gene: TRBV29-1; CDR3 DNA: TGCAGCGGGGTTAGGGGAGGGAACACTGAAGCTTTCTTT; CDR3 protein: CSGVRGGNTEAFF
D gene: -; clone size: -; J gene: TRBJ1-5; V gene: TRBV19; CDR3 DNA: TGTGCCAGTAGTATAGGCGGTAGCCAGCGCAATCAGCCCCAGCATTTT; CDR3 protein: CASSIGGSQRNQPQHF
D gene: TRBD1; clone size: -; J gene: TRBJ2-1; V gene: TRBV6-5; CDR3 DNA: TGTGCCAGCAGCTACGACAGGGGGTTTTACAATGAGCAGTTCTTC; CDR3 protein: CASSYDRGFYNEQFF
D gene: -; clone size: -; J gene: TRBJ1-6; V gene: TRBV9; CDR3 DNA: TGTGCCAGCAGCGTAGCGGGAAGCTCCTATAATTCACCCCTCCACTTT; CDR3 protein: CASSVAGSSYNSPLHF
D gene: -; clone size: -; J gene: TRBJ2-1; V gene: TRBV5-1; CDR3 DNA: TGCGCCAGCAATCAAGGGAGCGGTAATGAGCAGTTCTTC; CDR3 protein: CASNQGSGNEQFF
D gene: -; clone size: few; J gene: TRBJ2-5; V gene: TRBV5-1; CDR3 DNA: TGCGCCAGCAGCTTGGGTAGGGGAGAGACCCAGTACTTC; CDR3 protein: CASSLGRGETQYF
D gene: -; clone size: -; J gene: TRBJ1-1; V gene: TRBV5-1; CDR3 DNA: TGCGCCAGCAGACACGATACAGGGATGCTGAACACTGAAGCTTTCTTT; CDR3 protein: CASRHDTGMLNTEAFF
D gene: TRBD2; clone size: -; J gene: TRBJ2-2; V gene: TRBV5-1; CDR3 DNA: TGCGCCAGCAGCTTGGTGCCTAGCGGGAACACCGGGGAGCTGTTTTTT; CDR3 protein: CASSLVPSGNTGELFF
D gene: -; clone size: -; J gene: TRBJ2-3; V gene: TRBV5-6; CDR3 DNA: TGTGCCAGCAACCCGAGGGCAGGGGATTACACAGATACGCAGTATTTT; CDR3 protein: CASNPRAGDYTDTQYF
D gene: TRBD1; clone size: -; J gene: TRBJ1-1; V gene: TRBV19; CDR3 DNA: TGTGCCAGTAGTCGCACCGGGACAGGGGTCCACACTGAAGCTTTCTTT; CDR3 protein: CASSRTGTGVHTEAFF
D gene: TRBD1; clone size: -; J gene: TRBJ1-1; V gene: TRBV5-6; CDR3 DNA: TGTGCCAGCAGCCGGACAGGGGTTACTGAAGCTTTCTTT; CDR3 protein: CASSRTGVTEAFF
D gene: TRBD1; clone size: -; J gene: TRBJ2-1; V gene: TRBV27; CDR3 DNA: TGTGCCAGCAGTTCCGGGACAGGGAGAGACAATGAGCAGTTCTTC; CDR3 protein: CASSSGTGRDNEQFF
D gene: -; clone size: -; J gene: TRBJ2-7; V gene: TRBV10-3; CDR3 DNA: TGTGCCATTAGACGGGGGACCGATTACGAGCAGTACTTC; CDR3 protein: CAIRRGTDYEQYF
D gene: -; clone size: -; J gene: TRBJ2-7; V gene: TRBV6-6; CDR3 DNA: TGTGCCAGCACTCCCCCAGGAGGCTCCTACGAGCAGTACTTC; CDR3 protein: CASTPPGGSYEQYF
D gene: TRBD2; clone size: -; J gene: TRBJ2-7; V gene: TRBV19; CDR3 DNA: TGTGCCAGTACTATGAGGTCTAGCGGGGGGAACTACGAGCAGTACTTC; CDR3 protein: CASTMRSSGGNYEQYF
D gene: TRBD2; clone size: -; J gene: TRBJ2-5; V gene: TRBV9; CDR3 DNA: TGTGCCAGCAGCCCCAGACTAGCGGGGCCAGAGACCCAGTACTTC; CDR3 protein: CASSPRLAGPETQYF
D gene: TRBD2; clone size: -; J gene: TRBJ2-3; V gene: TRBV9; CDR3 DNA: TGTGCCAGCAGCGTAAGGAGCGGGAGGGCCCCAGATACGCAGTATTTT; CDR3 protein: CASSVRSGRAPDTQYF
D gene: TRBD1; clone size: -; J gene: TRBJ1-1; V gene: TRBV9; CDR3 DNA: TGTGCCAGCAGCGCCAGACAGGGGAAGGGCCTGAACACTGAAGCTTTCTTT; CDR3 protein: CASSARQGKGLNTEAFF
D gene: TRBD1; clone size: -; J gene: TRBJ1-6; V gene: TRBV28; CDR3 DNA: TGTGCCAGCAGTTTACAGGGGGCTTTAGGTTCACCCCTCCACTTT; CDR3 protein: CASSLQGALGSPLHF
D gene: TRBD1; clone size: few; J gene: TRBJ2-1; V gene: TRBV11-3; CDR3 DNA: TGTGCCAGCAGCACGGGACAGAGCGACAATGAGCAGTTCTTC; CDR3 protein: CASSTGQSDNEQFF
D gene: TRBD2; clone size: few; J gene: TRBJ2-5; V gene: TRBV5-5; CDR3 DNA: TGTGCCAGCAGCCGAGCGGGAGATTCAGGGGAGACCCAGTACTTC; CDR3 protein: CASSRAGDSGETQYF
D gene: -; clone size: -; J gene: TRBJ1-5; V gene: TRBV7-9; CDR3 DNA: TGTGCCAGCAGCTTAAGCGGGTCGGGATTTAGCAATCAGCCCCAGCATTTT; CDR3 protein: CASSLSGSGFSNQPQHF
D gene: -; clone size: -; J gene: TRBJ2-7; V gene: TRBV2; CDR3 DNA: TGTGCCAGCAGTGAACAACGACGGGGGGCCACCTACGAGCAGTACTTC; CDR3 protein: CASSEQRRGATYEQYF
D gene: TRBD1; clone size: -; J gene: TRBJ2-3; V gene: TRBV4-2; CDR3 DNA: TGTGCCAGCAGCCAAGATTGGGACAGGGGAACAGATACGCAGTATTTT; CDR3 protein: CASSQDWDRGTDTQYF
D gene: TRBD1; clone size: -; J gene: TRBJ2-7; V gene: TRBV28; CDR3 DNA: TGTGCCAGCAGTAGCCCCCCACAAAACAGGGGGCTGTTATTCGAGCAGTACTTC; CDR3 protein: CASSSPPQNRGLLFEQYF
D gene: -; clone size: -; J gene: TRBJ2-5; V gene: TRBV19; CDR3 DNA: TGTGCCAGTAGTAAAGGTTGGGGGCCGGGGGAGACCCAGTACTTC; CDR3 protein: CASSKGWGPGETQYF
D gene: TRBD2; clone size: -; J gene: TRBJ2-7; V gene: TRBV11-2; CDR3 DNA: TGTGCCAGCAGCAGGACTAGCTACGAGCAGTACTTC; CDR3 protein: CASSRTSYEQYF
D gene: TRBD2; clone size: -; J gene: TRBJ2-7; V gene: TRBV27; CDR3 DNA: TGTGCCAGCAGTCCGCCGGGACTAGCGAACTCCTACGAGCAGTACTTC; CDR3 protein: CASSPPGLANSYEQYF
D gene: -; clone size: -; J gene: TRBJ1-4; V gene: TRBV6-1; CDR3 DNA: TGTGCCAGCAGTGACGGCCCGGGTAAAATTTTT; CDR3 protein: CASSDGPGKIF
D gene: -; clone size: few; J gene: TRBJ1-5; V gene: TRBV5-1; CDR3 DNA: TGCGCCAGCAGCTTGGTTGCCGGGGATCAGCCCCAGCATTTT; CDR3 protein: CASSLVAGDQPQHF
D gene: -; clone size: -; J gene: TRBJ2-3; V gene: TRBV7-6; CDR3 DNA: TGTGCCAGCAGCTGGACAAGTAGCACAGATACGCAGTATTTT; CDR3 protein: CASSWTSSTDTQYF
D gene: TRBD1; clone size: -; J gene: TRBJ1-6; V gene: TRBV5-1; CDR3 DNA: TGCGCCAGCAGCTTGGGACAGCGGACAGGGGGCGCGGGTTCACCCCTCCACTTT; CDR3 protein: CASSLGQRTGGAGSPLHF
D gene: -; clone size: -; J gene: TRBJ2-3; V gene: TRBV5-1; CDR3 DNA: TGCGCCAGCAGCTTCTCGGGTACAGATACGCAGTATTTT; CDR3 protein: CASSFSGTDTQYF
D gene: TRBD1; clone size: once; J gene: TRBJ1-2; V gene: TRBV18; CDR3 DNA: TGTGCCAGCTCACTGCAGGACAGGGACTATGGCTACACCTTC; CDR3 protein: CASSLQDRDYGYTF
D gene: TRBD1; clone size: -; J gene: TRBJ1-5; V gene: TRBV10-3; CDR3 DNA: TGTGCCATCAGTGAGGGGACAGGGGTAGGTCAGCCCCAGCATTTT; CDR3 protein: CAISEGTGVGQPQHF
D gene: -; clone size: once; J gene: TRBJ2-5; V gene: TRBV7-8; CDR3 DNA: TGTGCCAGCAGCTCCCTCCAGGCTTGGTACTTC; CDR3 protein: CASSSLQAWYF
D gene: TRBD2; clone size: -; J gene: TRBJ2-3; V gene: TRBV7-6; CDR3 DNA: TGTGCCAGCAGCGTAGGGACTAGCGGGGGAGTCACAGATACGCAGTATTTT; CDR3 protein: CASSVGTSGGVTDTQYF
D gene: TRBD1; clone size: -; J gene: TRBJ1-2; V gene: TRBV7-6; CDR3 DNA: TGTGCCAGCAGCCCGGGACAGGGCCAGATCGGGGGCTACACCTTC; CDR3 protein: CASSPGQGQIGGYTF